The 19 T cell receptor beta chains in this list originate from one sample, sequenced in a study of blood T cell repertoires in COVID-19. This table comes from immunoSEQ multiplex PCR, and its TCRdb copy is limited to in-frame clones, with some not included. The sample contains fewer than 500,000 clones, approximately 92% of which appear only once. Sequenced input: PBMCs or T cells enriched from blood (not recorded which). Source of these receptors: a man aged 25 to 40 who had recovered from COVID-19.

The sample holds a few counts of this clone. The rearrangement links TRBV28 to TRBJ1-3, with 7 nucleotides matching TRBD1. Trimming at V came to 5 bases and at J to 4 bases, leaving 5 bases not matched to a gene. The CDR3 contains 14 residues. From germline, CDR1 is MDHEN and CDR2 SYDVKM. The CDR3 DNA sequence: TGTGCCAGCAGTACAGGGGTAGGGGGAAACACCATATATTTT. It codes for CASSTGVGGNTIYF.

The chain employs TRBV28 and TRBJ2-7; D might be TRBD1 (5 bases). Trimming left V 5 bases short and J 3 bases short, with 11 bases between. CDR3 length equals 13 residues. Germline V lookup: CDR1 MDHEN, CDR2 SYDVKM. The CDR3 loop reads CASSAGRVYEQYF. CDR3 nucleotides: TGTGCCAGCAGTGCCGGCAGGGTCTACGAGCAGTACTTC.

The rearrangement joins TRBV28 to TRBJ2-7; 14 nucleotides align to TRBD2. CDR1 is MDHEN and CDR2 is SYDVKM in the germline V gene. V shed 5 bases, J shed 2 bases, and the junction held 2 bases outside the gene matches. The CDR3 spans 15 residues. The CDR3 spells CASSEGLAGAYEQYF. The CDR3 coding sequence is TGTGCCAGCAGTGAGGGACTAGCGGGGGCCTACGAGCAGTACTTC.

The rearrangement uses TRBV7-6 and TRBJ2-7, with TRBD1 matching over 9 bases. This CDR3 spans 16 amino acids. The germline gives CDR1 SGHVS, CDR2 FNYEAQ. V shed 3 bases and J 2 bases; nucleotides not matched to a gene: 8. CDR3 bases: TGTGCCAGCAGCTTTGTAATGGGACAGGGCCCCTACGAGCAGTACTTC. Its protein is CASSFVMGQGPYEQYF.

The rearrangement uses TRBV21-1 and TRBJ2-7; the DNA was not compared with TRBD2, the D call given in the table. TRBV21-1 is termed a pseudogene. CDR3 length: 16 amino acids. The CDR3: CASSKAGLAASYEQYF. The CDR3 DNA follows: TGTGCCAGCAGCAAAGCCGGGCTAGCGGCTTCCTACGAGCAGTACTTC.

The CDR3 loop reads CASGLTGTATQYF. CDR3 in DNA: TGTGCTAGTGGTTTGACCGGGACAGCAACGCAGTATTTT. The chain is built from TRBV12-5 and TRBJ2-3; TRBD1 matches at 7 bases. This CDR3 is 13 amino acids long. V lost 2 bases to trimming and J lost 9 bases; unmatched junction nucleotides: 5. From germline, CDR1 is LGHNT and CDR2 FRNRAP.

The chain joins TRBV28 to TRBJ2-1; 7 bases line up with TRBD2. The V gene's germline CDR1 is MDHEN and CDR2 SYDVKM. The J segment lost 3 bases and the V segment lost 2 bases, leaving 4 bases of the junction unmatched. CDR3 size: 15 residues. CDR3 in amino acids: CASSLLAGVYNEQFF. DNA for the CDR3: TGTGCCAGCAGTTTACTCGCGGGAGTCTACAATGAGCAGTTCTTC.

V is TRBV27 and J is TRBJ1-1; TRBD1 matches at 8 bases. The CDR3 covers 15 residues. Germline V lookup: CDR1 MNHEY, CDR2 SMNVEV (reference sequence). J was trimmed by 0 bases and V by 6 bases; bases with no gene match: 6. The CDR3 nucleotides are TGTGCCAGCAGGACAGGGGATGGTATGAACACTGAAGCTTTCTTT. This sequence encodes CASRTGDGMNTEAFF.

The chain links TRBV19 to TRBJ2-2, with 11 bases matching TRBD2. CDR1 is LNHDA, CDR2 SQIVND, per germline (reference sequence). This CDR3 is 19 amino acids long. The junction had 14 bases not matched to a gene; V was cut back by 4 bases and J by 4 bases. CDR3 coding DNA: TGTGCCAGTAGTAGCGTAATTAGCGGGAGGGTGTCGGGCACCGGGGAGCTGTTTTTT. Translating gives CASSSVISGRVSGTGELFF.

The chain combines TRBV28 with TRBJ1-6; D is undetermined. The germline gives CDR1 MDHEN, CDR2 SYDVKM. Trimming removed 5 bases at V and 0 bases at J, with 11 bases between. This CDR3 spans 16 amino acids. CDR3 region: CASSRERVSYNSPLHF. In nucleotides, the CDR3 is TGTGCCAGCAGTCGTGAGAGGGTCTCCTATAATTCACCCCTCCACTTT.

This chain connects TRBV6-5 to TRBJ1-1; D might be TRBD1 (6 bases). The CDR3 length is 13 residues. The V and J ends lost 2 bases and 7 bases respectively, with 11 bases between them. The germline CDR1 and CDR2 sequences are MNHEY and SVGAGI. CDR3 in amino acids: CASSYNREGEAFF. The CDR3 DNA reads TGTGCCAGCAGTTACAACAGGGAAGGTGAAGCTTTCTTT.

The J gene is TRBJ2-2, the V gene TRBV6-5; D is possibly TRBD1 (6 bases). Trimming pared 7 bases from V and 7 bases from J, leaving 16 bases between. Per the germline V gene, CDR1 is MNHEY and CDR2 is SVGAGI. The CDR3 is 14 residues long. The DNA of the CDR3 is TGTGCCAGCACTTTACAGGGTTTGGGCGGGGAGCTGTTTTTT. Protein product: CASTLQGLGGELFF.

This clone was observed a handful of times. The rearrangement links TRBV19 to TRBJ2-7; D unclear. CDR1 LNHDA and CDR2 SQIVND come from the germline V gene (reference sequence). Trimming removed 4 bases from V and 4 bases from J, with 5 bases in between. This CDR3 comprises 11 residues. CDR3 in amino acids: CASSTQYEQYF. The CDR3 DNA follows: TGTGCCAGTAGTACCCAATACGAGCAGTACTTC.

The gene calls are TRBV4-2 and TRBJ2-7, with TRBD1 identical over 7 bases. CDR3 size: 15 residues. The J segment lost 0 bases and the V segment lost 4 bases, leaving 6 bases of the junction unmatched. Germline V gene data show CDR1 as LGHNA and CDR2 as YNFKEQ. CDR3 sequence: CASSPRDSPSYEQYF. The CDR3 DNA reads TGTGCCAGCAGCCCCCGGGACAGCCCCTCCTACGAGCAGTACTTC.

The chain employs TRBV7-2 and TRBJ2-1; no firm D call. The V gene lost 2 bases and the J gene lost 8 bases, with 16 bases spanning the gap. There are 15 residues in the CDR3. Per germline, CDR1 SGHTA and CDR2 FQGNSA. The CDR3 loop is CASSLMRVGRDEQFF. In nucleotides, the CDR3 is TGTGCCAGCAGCTTAATGCGAGTTGGTCGGGATGAGCAGTTCTTC.

The genes are TRBV3-1 (or the pseudogene TRBV3-2) and TRBJ2-5; D possibly corresponds to TRBD1 (6 bases). V lost 3 bases and J lost 5, with 10 bases in between. Germline assignment: CDR1 LGHDT and CDR2 YNNKEL (reference sequence). This CDR3 contains 13 residues. CDR3 sequence reads: CASSQAGVETQYF. CDR3 nucleotides: TGTGCCAGCAGCCAGGCAGGGGTGGAGACCCAGTACTTC.

As concerns this clone: Other DNA sequences in the same sample also yield this CDR3. The rearrangement joins TRBV5-1 to TRBJ1-2; possible D gene TRBD1, 6 bases. This CDR3 contains 14 residues. V gave up 0 bases and J gave up 5 bases, with 11 bases separating them. Germline loops: CDR1 SGHRS, CDR2 YFSETQ. The CDR3 sequence is CASSLETGRYGYTF. The CDR3 DNA follows: TGCGCCAGCAGCTTGGAAACAGGGAGATATGGCTACACCTTC.

The chain has TRBV7-9 and TRBJ1-4; no clear D. The V gene's germline CDR1 is SEHNR and CDR2 FQNEAQ (reference sequence). V lost 5 bases, J lost 7 bases, and 20 bases lay in between. The CDR3 loop spans 16 amino acids. The CDR3 bases are TGTGCCAGCAGCCACTTTGCGACACACAGAAGTGAAAAACTGTTTTTT. Protein: CASSHFATHRSEKLFF. Using reference TRBV7-9 and TRBJ1-4 for the parts outside the CDR3, the full variable domain is DTGVSQNPRHKITKRGQNVTFRCDPISEHNRLYWYRQTLGQGPEFLTYFQNEAQLEKSRLLSDRFSAERPKGSFSTLEIQRTEQGDSAMYLCASSHFATHRSEKLFFGSGTQLSVL.

CDR3 in DNA: TGTGCCAGCAGCACCATCACTAGCGGCCCTAGCACAGATACGCAGTATTTT. As protein: CASSTITSGPSTDTQYF. J is TRBJ2-3 and V is TRBV27; 8 bases align to TRBD2. The CDR3 sequence is 17 residues long. J lost 0 bases, V lost 6 bases, and 11 bases had no gene match. Germline CDR1 reads MNHEY; CDR2 reads SMNVEV (reference sequence).